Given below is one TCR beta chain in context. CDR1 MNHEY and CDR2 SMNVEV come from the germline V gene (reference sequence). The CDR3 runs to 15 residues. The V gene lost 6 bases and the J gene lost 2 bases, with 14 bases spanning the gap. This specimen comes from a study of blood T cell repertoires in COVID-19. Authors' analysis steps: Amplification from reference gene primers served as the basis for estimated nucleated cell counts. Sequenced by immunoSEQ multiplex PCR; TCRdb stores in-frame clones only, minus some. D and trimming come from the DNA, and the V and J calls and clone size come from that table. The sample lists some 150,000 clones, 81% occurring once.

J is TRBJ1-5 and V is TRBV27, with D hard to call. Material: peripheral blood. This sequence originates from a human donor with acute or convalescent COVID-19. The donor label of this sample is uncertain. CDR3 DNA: TGTGCCAGCAGCCCGGACTTTCGTGGCAATCAGCCCCAGCATTTT. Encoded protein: CASSPDFRGNQPQHF.